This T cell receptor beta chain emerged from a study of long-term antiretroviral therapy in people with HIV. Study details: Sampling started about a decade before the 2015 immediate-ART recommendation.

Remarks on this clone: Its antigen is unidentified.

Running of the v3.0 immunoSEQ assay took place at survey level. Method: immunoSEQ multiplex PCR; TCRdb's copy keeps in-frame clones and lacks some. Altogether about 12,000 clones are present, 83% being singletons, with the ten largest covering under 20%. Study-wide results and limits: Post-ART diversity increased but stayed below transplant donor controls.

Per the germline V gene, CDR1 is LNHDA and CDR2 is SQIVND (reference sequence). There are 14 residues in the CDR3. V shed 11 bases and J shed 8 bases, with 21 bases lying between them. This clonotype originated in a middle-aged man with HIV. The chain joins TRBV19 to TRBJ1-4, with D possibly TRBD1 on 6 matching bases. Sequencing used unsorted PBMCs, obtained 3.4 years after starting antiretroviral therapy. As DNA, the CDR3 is TGTGCCTCCCGAGCGGGGACATGGGTCGAAAAACTGTTTTTT. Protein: CASRAGTWVEKLFF.